The count of the clone carrying this TCR beta chain is one. Its antigen is not known. In TCRdb, the 5' RACE reads were re-called with MiXCR into one record per CDR3 protein. The sample contains 52,000 or so distinct CDR3 sequences, around 21% of which appear only once. Cells sorted as Tregs were CD4+, CD25+ and CD127-/low. Looked up from germline, CDR1 is MRHNA and CDR2 is SNTAGT. The germline V and J ends were trimmed by 2 bases and 4 bases, with 8 bases remaining between them. The CDR3 has 14 amino acids. Overall study results and limits: Greatest tumor Treg TCR overlap was with tumor naive CD4+ cells.

The source of this sequence is a female donor with breast cancer. V and J are TRBV6-4 and TRBJ2-2, with a possible D match to TRBD2 (6 bases). Sequenced sample: tumor-infiltrating Tregs sorted from the breast tumor. For the CDR3, the DNA is TGTGCCAGCAGTGACCTTAGCGGCACCGGGGAGCTGTTTTTT. Translating it yields CASSDLSGTGELFF.